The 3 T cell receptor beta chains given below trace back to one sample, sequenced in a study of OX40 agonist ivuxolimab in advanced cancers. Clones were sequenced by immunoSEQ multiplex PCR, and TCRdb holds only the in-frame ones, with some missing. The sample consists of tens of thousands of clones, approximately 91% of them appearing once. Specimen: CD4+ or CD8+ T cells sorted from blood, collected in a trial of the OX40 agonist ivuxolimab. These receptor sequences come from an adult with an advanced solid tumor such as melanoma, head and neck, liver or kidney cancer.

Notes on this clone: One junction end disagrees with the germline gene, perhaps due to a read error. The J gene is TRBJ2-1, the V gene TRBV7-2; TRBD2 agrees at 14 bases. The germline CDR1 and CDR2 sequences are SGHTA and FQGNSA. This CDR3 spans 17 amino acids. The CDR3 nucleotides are TGTGCCAGCAGCCGACCCCCGGGACTAGCGGGAGACAACGAGCAGTTCTTC. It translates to CASSRPPGLAGDNEQFF.

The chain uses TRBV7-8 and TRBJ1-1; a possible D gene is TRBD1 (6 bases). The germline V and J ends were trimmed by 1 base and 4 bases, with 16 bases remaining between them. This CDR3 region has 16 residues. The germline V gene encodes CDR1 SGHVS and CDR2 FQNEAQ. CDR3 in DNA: TGTGCCAGCAGCTTAGATGGGGGCGCTTGGGTCACTGAAGCTTTCTTT. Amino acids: CASSLDGGAWVTEAFF.

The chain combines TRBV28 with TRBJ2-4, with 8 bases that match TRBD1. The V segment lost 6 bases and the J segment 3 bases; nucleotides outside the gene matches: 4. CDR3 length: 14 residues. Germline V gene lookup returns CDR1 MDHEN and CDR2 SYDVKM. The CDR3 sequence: CASSTGGFKNIQYF. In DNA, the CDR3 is TGTGCCAGCAGCACAGGGGGGTTCAAAAACATTCAGTACTTC.